This record concerns one T cell receptor beta chain sequence. These data are taken from a study of blood T cell repertoires in COVID-19. In the study overall: Both acute and convalescent COVID-19 samples were obtained from the United States, Italy and Spain. T cells, B-cell-depleted T cells, or PBMCs supplied cDNA or gDNA.

In the authors' methods: For nucleated cells, counts were estimated from reference gene primer amplification. The repertoire was sequenced with immunoSEQ multiplex PCR; TCRdb's copy has only in-frame clones and lacks some. V and J calls and clone size follow that table, whereas D and trimming were derived from the DNA. The sample yields fewer than 75,000 clones, 86% seen once. This CDR3 spans 21 amino acids. Trimming at V came to 1 base and at J to 0 bases, leaving 17 bases not matched to a gene. The germline V gene has CDR1 SGHTA and CDR2 FQGTGA. The chain employs TRBV7-3 and TRBJ2-1, with 8 bases that match TRBD2. The sequencing sample was made of peripheral blood. This receptor was taken from a man aged 50 to 59 with active COVID-19. CDR3 region: CASSLMSPSGSYYSSYNEQFF. The CDR3, as DNA: TGTGCCAGCAGCTTAATGTCACCCAGCGGGAGTTATTACAGCTCCTACAATGAGCAGTTCTTC.